This TCR beta chain was found in a study of monozygotic twins with inflammatory bowel disease. General observations from the study: For IBD, no single strong associated signal or clonotype was supported. No detectable difference in repertoire similarity separated concordant from discordant twins, possibly as a result of limited power.

Someone took a 2.5 ml blood sample from each of the donors. For each CDR3 protein, TCRdb gives one entry from its re-call of the 5' RACE reads, without DNA. In total, the table holds about 93,000 distinct CDR3 sequences. This CDR3 is 15 amino acids long. CDR1 is MGHRA, CDR2 YSYEKL, per germline. About this clonotype itself: What it recognizes is unknown.

This receptor was taken from a human donor with ulcerative colitis or Crohn's disease, or a healthy co-twin of an affected twin (not recorded which). The sequenced sample consisted of blood. The rearrangement links TRBV4-1 to TRBJ2-5; the TRBD2 assignment by TCRdb is unverifiable without DNA. The chain's CDR3 is CASSETGGPLETQYF.